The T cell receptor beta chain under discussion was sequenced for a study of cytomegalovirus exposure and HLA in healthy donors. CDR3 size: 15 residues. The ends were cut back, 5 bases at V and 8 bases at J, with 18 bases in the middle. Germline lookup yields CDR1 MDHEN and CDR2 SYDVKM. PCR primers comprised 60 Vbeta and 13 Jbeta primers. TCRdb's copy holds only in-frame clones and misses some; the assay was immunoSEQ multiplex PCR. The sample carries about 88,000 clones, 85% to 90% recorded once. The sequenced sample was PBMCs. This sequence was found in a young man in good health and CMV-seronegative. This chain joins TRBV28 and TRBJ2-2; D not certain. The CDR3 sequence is CASSLPSVFSGELFF. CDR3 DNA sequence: TGTGCCAGCAGTCTCCCCTCCGTATTCTCTGGGGAGCTGTTTTTT.